These 12 T cell receptor beta chains were sequenced from one sample in a study of blood T cell repertoires in COVID-19. The assay was immunoSEQ multiplex PCR, and TCRdb's table has in-frame clones only and misses some. The data show 110,000 to 150,000 clones, with roughly four fifths seen just once and around 8.6% held by the top ten. Material: peripheral blood. These receptors all come from a human donor in a cohort sampled during active COVID-19.

This chain connects TRBV7-9 to TRBJ2-3; D remains unclear. The CDR3 consists of 12 residues. Germline CDR1 reads SEHNR; CDR2 reads FQNEAQ (reference sequence). The V and J ends lost 4 bases and 6 bases respectively, with 8 bases between them. The CDR3 reads CASSSYPDTQYF. In DNA form, the CDR3 reads TGTGCCAGCAGCTCCTACCCGGATACGCAGTATTTT.

As regards this clone: A much larger clone is a single base away; this may be a read error. This sequence joins TRBV7-9 and TRBJ2-2; no reliable D call. This CDR3 region has 14 residues. V was trimmed by 1 base and J by 1 base, leaving 4 bases between them. The germline gives CDR1 SEHNR, CDR2 FQNEAQ (reference sequence). In DNA, the CDR3 is TGTGCCAGCAGCTTAGTCGGGAACACCGGGGAGCTGTTTTTT. Protein product: CASSLVGNTGELFF. Full variable domain (missing parts from reference TRBV7-9 and TRBJ2-2): DTGVSQNPRHKITKRGQNVTFRCDPISEHNRLYWYRQTLGQGPEFLTYFQNEAQLEKSRLLSDRFSAERPKGSFSTLEIQRTEQGDSAMYLCASSLVGNTGELFFGEGSRLTVL.

This clone was detected only once. The rearrangement links TRBV4-2 to TRBJ2-2; a possible D gene is TRBD2 (5 bases). V dropped 2 bases and J dropped 6 bases, with 16 bases sitting between them. The CDR3 length is 16 residues. Germline CDR1 LGHNA, CDR2 YNFKEQ. CDR3 nucleotide sequence: TGTGCCAGCAGCCAAACCCCTGGCGAGGGTTCCGGGGAGCTGTTTTTT. Protein sequence: CASSQTPGEGSGELFF.

The rearrangement links TRBV7-9 to TRBJ1-2; D ambiguous. This CDR3 has 15 amino acids. From germline, CDR1 is SEHNR and CDR2 FQNEAQ (reference sequence). V was shortened by 3 bases and J by 0 bases, with 11 bases between the two germline ends. The CDR3 here is CASSFGPNTNYGYTF. CDR3 in DNA: TGTGCCAGCAGCTTTGGGCCGAATACTAACTATGGCTACACCTTC.

There are a few counts of this clone. The rearrangement joins TRBV29-1 to TRBJ1-2; D not certain. CDR1 is SQVTM, CDR2 ANQGSEA, per germline. There are 12 residues in the CDR3. V was pared by 3 bases and J by 4 bases, with 9 bases between. The chain's CDR3 is CSVDVRSYGYTF. The CDR3 nucleotides read TGCAGCGTTGATGTCAGAAGCTATGGCTACACCTTC.

This sequence joins TRBV28 and TRBJ1-6, with D possibly being TRBD1 (6 bases). CDR1 is MDHEN, CDR2 SYDVKM, per germline. There are 16 residues in the CDR3. Trimming removed 6 bases at V and 1 base at J, with 13 bases between. DNA for the CDR3: TGTGCCAGCAGGGGGTCCGGGACATCCTATAATTCACCCCTCCACTTT. It codes for CASRGSGTSYNSPLHF.

In regard to this clone: The sample carries other DNA sequences with the same CDR3. The gene calls are TRBV6-5 and TRBJ1-1; D is undetermined. Looked up from germline, CDR1 is MNHEY and CDR2 is SVGAGI. The CDR3 runs to 14 residues. Deletions cut 0 bases from V and 1 base from J, with 6 bases between. The CDR3 region has the DNA TGTGCCAGCAGTTACTCGAGTCGGAACACTGAAGCTTTCTTT. Translating gives CASSYSSRNTEAFF.

At least ten counts were recorded for this clone. V and J are TRBV19 and TRBJ2-4, with TRBD2 matching over 12 bases. V was clipped by 5 bases and J by 0 bases; unmatched bases: 5. The CDR3 consists of 17 residues. Germline CDR1 LNHDA, CDR2 SQIVND (reference sequence). The DNA of the CDR3 is TGTGCCAGTAGTGGCACTAGCGGGGGGCCAGCCAAAAACATTCAGTACTTC. Its protein product is CASSGTSGGPAKNIQYF.

This chain links TRBV6-5 with TRBJ2-7; 7 positions agree with TRBD1. The germline gives CDR1 MNHEY, CDR2 SVGAGI. The trim removed 8 bases at V and 5 bases at J, leaving 6 bases unmatched. The CDR3 has 12 residues. Written as DNA, the CDR3 is TGTGCCAGCTTCGGACAGGCCCACGAGCAGTACTTC. This encodes CASFGQAHEQYF.

This clone was counted a few times. The chain couples TRBV5-6 to TRBJ2-1; TRBD1 might be the D (6 bases). The germline V and J ends were trimmed by 4 bases and 1 base, with 12 bases remaining between them. Germline V gives CDR1 SGHDT, CDR2 YYEEEE. The CDR3 spans 15 residues. The chain's CDR3 is CASSPPRGSYNEQFF. CDR3 nucleotide sequence: TGTGCCAGCAGCCCCCCCAGGGGTTCCTACAATGAGCAGTTCTTC.

A single count supports this clone. This rearrangement joins TRBV9 to TRBJ2-3; the D is unclear. From germline, CDR1 is SGDLS and CDR2 YYNGEE. V shed 0 bases and J shed 0 bases, with 8 bases lying between them. The CDR3 is 15 residues long. The CDR3 spells CASSVGGVSTDTQYF. The CDR3 DNA reads TGTGCCAGCAGCGTAGGAGGTGTTAGCACAGATACGCAGTATTTT.

The V call is TRBV25-1, the J call TRBJ2-5, with TRBD2 as a possible D gene (5 bases). The germline V gene has CDR1 MGHDK and CDR2 SYGVNS. V shed 6 bases and J shed 0 bases, with 8 bases lying between them. This CDR3 spans 13 amino acids. CDR3 nucleotide sequence: TGTGCCAGCAGGAGGGTTAACCAAGAGACCCAGTACTTC. Translating it yields CASRRVNQETQYF.